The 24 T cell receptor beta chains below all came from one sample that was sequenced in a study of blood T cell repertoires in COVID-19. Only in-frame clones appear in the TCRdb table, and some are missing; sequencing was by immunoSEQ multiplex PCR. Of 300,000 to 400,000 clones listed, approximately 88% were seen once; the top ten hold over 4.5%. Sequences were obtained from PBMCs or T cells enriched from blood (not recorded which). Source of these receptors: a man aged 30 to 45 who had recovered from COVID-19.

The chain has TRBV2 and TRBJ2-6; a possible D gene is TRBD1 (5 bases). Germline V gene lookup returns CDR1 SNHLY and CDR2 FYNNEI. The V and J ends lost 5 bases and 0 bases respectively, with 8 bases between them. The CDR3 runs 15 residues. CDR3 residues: CASSQDSSGANVLTF. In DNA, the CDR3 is TGTGCCAGCAGTCAAGACAGCTCTGGGGCCAACGTCCTGACTTTC.

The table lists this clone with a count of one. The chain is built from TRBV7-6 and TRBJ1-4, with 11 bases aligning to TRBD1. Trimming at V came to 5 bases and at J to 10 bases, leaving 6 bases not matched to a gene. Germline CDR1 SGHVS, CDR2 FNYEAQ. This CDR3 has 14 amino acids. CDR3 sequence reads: CASSRGQGGSKLFF. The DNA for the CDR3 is TGTGCCAGCAGCCGGGGACAGGGGGGTTCAAAACTGTTTTTT. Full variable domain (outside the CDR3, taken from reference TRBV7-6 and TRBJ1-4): GAGVSQSPRYKVTKRGQDVALRCDPISGHVSLYWYRQALGQGPEFLTYFNYEAQQDKSGLPNDRFSAERPEGSISTLTIQRTEQRDSAMYRCASSRGQGGSKLFFGSGTQLSVL.

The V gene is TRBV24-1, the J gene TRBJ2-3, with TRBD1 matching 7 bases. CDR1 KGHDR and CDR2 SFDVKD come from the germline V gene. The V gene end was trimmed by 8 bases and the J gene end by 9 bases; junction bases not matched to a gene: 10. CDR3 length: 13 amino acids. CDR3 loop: CATTGGLSFTQYF. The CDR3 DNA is TGTGCCACCACAGGGGGTCTCTCCTTCACGCAGTATTTT.

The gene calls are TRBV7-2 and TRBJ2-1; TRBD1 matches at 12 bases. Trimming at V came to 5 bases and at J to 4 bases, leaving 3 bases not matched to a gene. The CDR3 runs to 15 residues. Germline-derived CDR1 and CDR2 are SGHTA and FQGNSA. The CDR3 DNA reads TGTGCCAGCAGCGCGGGACAGGGGGCATACAATGAGCAGTTCTTC. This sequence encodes CASSAGQGAYNEQFF. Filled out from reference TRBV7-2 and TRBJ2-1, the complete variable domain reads GAGVSQSPSNKVTEKGKDVELRCDPISGHTALYWYRQSLGQGLEFLIYFQGNSAPDKSGLPSDRFSAERTGGSVSTLTIQRTQQEDSAVYLCASSAGQGAYNEQFFGPGTRLTVL.

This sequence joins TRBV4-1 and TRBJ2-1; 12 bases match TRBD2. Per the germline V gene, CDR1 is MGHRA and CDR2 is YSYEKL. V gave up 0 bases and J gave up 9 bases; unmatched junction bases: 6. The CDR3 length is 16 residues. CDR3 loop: CASSQDDGLAGSEQFF. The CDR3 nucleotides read TGCGCCAGCAGCCAAGATGACGGACTAGCGGGGTCTGAGCAGTTCTTC.

The CDR3 DNA follows: TGTGCCATCACCCCGACGGGGACAGAGTACGAGCAGTACTTC. Amino acid sequence: CAITPTGTEYEQYF. J is TRBJ2-7 and V is TRBV10-3; 7 positions agree with TRBD1. The germline V gene encodes CDR1 ENHRY and CDR2 SYGVKD. The CDR3 sequence is 14 residues long. V dropped 7 bases and J dropped 4; count of bases not matched to a gene: 10.

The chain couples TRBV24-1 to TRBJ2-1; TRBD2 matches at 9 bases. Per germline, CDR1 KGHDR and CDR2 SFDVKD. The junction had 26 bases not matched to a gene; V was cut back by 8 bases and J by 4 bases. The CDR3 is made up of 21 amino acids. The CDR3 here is CATNAPKGLAGPTFPYNEQFF. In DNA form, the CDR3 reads TGTGCCACCAACGCCCCAAAGGGGCTAGCGGGACCTACCTTCCCTTACAATGAGCAGTTCTTC.

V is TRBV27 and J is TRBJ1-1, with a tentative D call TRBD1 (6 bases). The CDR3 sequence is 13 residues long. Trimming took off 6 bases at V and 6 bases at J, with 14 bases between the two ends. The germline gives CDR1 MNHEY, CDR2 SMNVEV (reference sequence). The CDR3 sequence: CASSPETGAEAFF. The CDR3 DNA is TGTGCCAGCAGCCCAGAGACAGGAGCTGAAGCTTTCTTT.

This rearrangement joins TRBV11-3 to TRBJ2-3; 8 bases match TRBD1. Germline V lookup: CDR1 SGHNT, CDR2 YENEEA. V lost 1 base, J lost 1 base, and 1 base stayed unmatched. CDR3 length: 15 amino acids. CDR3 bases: TGTGCCAGCAGCTTAGGGGGACAGGGCACAGATACGCAGTATTTT. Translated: CASSLGGQGTDTQYF.

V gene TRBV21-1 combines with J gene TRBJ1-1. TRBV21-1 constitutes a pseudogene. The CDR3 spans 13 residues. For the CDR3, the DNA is TGTGCCACGCTCCAGCGGGTGGACACTGAAGCTTTCTTT. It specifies CATLQRVDTEAFF.

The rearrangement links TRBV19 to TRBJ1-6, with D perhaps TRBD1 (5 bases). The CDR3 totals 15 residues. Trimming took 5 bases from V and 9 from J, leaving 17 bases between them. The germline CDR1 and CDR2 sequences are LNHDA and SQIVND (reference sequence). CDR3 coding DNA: TGTGCCAGTAGTGTTCTGACGAGTAGGGGTTCACCCCTCCACTTT. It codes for CASSVLTSRGSPLHF.

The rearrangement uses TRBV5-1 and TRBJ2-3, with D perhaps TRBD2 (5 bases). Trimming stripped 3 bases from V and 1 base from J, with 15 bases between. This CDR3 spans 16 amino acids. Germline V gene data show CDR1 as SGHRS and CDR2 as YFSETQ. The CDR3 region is CASSSGLAPRTDTQYF. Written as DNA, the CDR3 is TGCGCCAGCAGCTCTGGGCTAGCCCCCCGCACAGATACGCAGTATTTT.

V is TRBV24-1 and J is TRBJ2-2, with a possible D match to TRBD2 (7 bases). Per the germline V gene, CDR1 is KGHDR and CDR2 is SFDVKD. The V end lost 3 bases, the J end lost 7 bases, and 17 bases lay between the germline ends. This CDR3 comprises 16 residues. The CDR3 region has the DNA TGTGCCACCAGTGATCCCAAACAGGGAGGGGTCGGGGAGCTGTTTTTT. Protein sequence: CATSDPKQGGVGELFF.

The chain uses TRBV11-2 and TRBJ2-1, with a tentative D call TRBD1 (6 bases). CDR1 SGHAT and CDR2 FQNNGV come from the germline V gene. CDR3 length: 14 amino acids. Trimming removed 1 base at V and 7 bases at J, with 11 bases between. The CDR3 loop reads CASSLVSGANEQFF. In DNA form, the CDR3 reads TGTGCCAGCAGCTTAGTCTCAGGGGCGAATGAGCAGTTCTTC. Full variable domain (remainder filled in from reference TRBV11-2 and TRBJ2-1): EAGVAQSPRYKIIEKRQSVAFWCNPISGHATLYWYQQILGQGPKLLIQFQNNGVVDDSQLPKDRFSAERLKGVDSTLKIQPAKLEDSAVYLCASSLVSGANEQFFGPGTRLTVL.

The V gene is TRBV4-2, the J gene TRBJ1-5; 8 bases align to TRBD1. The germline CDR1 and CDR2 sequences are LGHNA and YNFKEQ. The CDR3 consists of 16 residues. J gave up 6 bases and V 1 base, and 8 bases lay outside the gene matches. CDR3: CASSQGAQGEGQPQHF. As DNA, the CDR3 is TGTGCCAGCAGCCAAGGGGCACAGGGGGAAGGTCAGCCCCAGCATTTT.

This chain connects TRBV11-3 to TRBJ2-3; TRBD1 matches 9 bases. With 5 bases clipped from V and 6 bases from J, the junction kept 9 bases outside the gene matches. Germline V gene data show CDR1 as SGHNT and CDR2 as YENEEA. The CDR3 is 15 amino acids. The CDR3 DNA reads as TGTGCCAGCAGCCCCTCTACACAGGGGGCGGATACGCAGTATTTT. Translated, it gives CASSPSTQGADTQYF.

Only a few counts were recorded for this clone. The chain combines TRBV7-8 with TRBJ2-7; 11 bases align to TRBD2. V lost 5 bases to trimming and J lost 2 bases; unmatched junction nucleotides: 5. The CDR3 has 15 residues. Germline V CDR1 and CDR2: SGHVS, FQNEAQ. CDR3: CASSLRLAGTYEQYF. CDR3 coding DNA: TGTGCCAGCAGCCTCCGACTAGCGGGGACCTACGAGCAGTACTTC.

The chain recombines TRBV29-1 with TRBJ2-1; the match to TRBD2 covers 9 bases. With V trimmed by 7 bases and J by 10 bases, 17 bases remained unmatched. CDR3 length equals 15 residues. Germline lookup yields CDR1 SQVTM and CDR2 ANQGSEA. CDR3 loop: CSAEDGRGGAAEQFF. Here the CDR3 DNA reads TGCAGCGCCGAAGATGGGCGGGGGGGCGCGGCGGAGCAGTTCTTC.

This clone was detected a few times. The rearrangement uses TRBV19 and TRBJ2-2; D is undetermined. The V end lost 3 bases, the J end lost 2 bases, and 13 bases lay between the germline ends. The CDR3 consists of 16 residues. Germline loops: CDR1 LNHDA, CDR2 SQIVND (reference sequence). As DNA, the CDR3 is TGTGCCAGTAGTATTTACAGACCTTATAACACCGGGGAGCTGTTTTTT. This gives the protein CASSIYRPYNTGELFF.

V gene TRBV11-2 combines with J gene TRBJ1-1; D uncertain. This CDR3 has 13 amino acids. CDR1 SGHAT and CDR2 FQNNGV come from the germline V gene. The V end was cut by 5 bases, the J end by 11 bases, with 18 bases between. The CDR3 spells CASSLTGINSAFF. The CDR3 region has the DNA TGTGCCAGCAGCCTCACGGGGATCAATAGTGCTTTCTTT.

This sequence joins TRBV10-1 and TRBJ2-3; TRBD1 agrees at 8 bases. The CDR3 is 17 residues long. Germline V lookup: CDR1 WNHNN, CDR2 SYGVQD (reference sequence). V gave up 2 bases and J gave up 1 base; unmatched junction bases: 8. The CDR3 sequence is CASSERTGWGGTDTQYF. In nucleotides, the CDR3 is TGCGCCAGCAGTGAGCGGACAGGGTGGGGGGGCACAGATACGCAGTATTTT.

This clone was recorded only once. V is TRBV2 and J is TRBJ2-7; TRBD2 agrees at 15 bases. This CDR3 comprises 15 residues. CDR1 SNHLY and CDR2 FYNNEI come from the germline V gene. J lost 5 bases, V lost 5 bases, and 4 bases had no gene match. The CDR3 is CASSPRTSGGDEQYF. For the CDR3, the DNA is TGTGCCAGCAGTCCCCGGACTAGCGGGGGGGACGAGCAGTACTTC.

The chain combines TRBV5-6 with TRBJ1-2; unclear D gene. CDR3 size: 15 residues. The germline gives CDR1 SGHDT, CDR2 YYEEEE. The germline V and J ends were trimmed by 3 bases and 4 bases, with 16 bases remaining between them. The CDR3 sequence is CASSYPGSIGYGYTF. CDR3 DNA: TGTGCCAGCAGCTATCCGGGGTCGATCGGCTATGGCTACACCTTC.

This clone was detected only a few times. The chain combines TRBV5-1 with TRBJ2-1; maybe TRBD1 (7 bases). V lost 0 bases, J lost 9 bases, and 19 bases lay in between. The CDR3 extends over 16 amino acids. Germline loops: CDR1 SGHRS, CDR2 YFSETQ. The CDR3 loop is CASSLARAGGLGEQFF. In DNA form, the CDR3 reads TGCGCCAGCAGCTTGGCCCGCGCAGGGGGGCTGGGTGAGCAGTTCTTC. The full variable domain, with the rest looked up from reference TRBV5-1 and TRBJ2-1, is KAGVTQTPRYLIKTRGQQVTLSCSPISGHRSVSWYQQTPGQGLQFLFEYFSETQRNKGNFPGRFSGRQFSNSRSEMNVSTLELGDSALYLCASSLARAGGLGEQFFGPGTRLTVL.